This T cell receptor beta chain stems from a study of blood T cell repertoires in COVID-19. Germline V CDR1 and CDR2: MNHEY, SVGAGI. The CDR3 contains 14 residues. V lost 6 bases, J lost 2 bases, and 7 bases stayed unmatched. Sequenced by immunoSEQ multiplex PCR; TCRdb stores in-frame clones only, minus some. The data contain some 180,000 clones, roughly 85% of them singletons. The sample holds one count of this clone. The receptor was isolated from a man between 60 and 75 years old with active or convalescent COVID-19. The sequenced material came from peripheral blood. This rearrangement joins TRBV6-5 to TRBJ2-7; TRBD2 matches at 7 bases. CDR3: CASRRLAGPYEQYF. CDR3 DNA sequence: TGTGCCAGCAGACGACTAGCTGGACCCTACGAGCAGTACTTC.